Each of the 23 T cell receptor beta chains below was sequenced from the same sample in a study of T cell repertoires in cytomegalovirus infection. Via MiXCR, TCRdb re-called the reads, giving one row per CDR3 protein. The sample lists around 540,000 distinct CDR3 sequences; 30% to 35% were seen once. These TCRs' antigens remain unknown. The sequencing here drew on cultured PBMCs, taken from culture after CMV antigen stimulation. The receptor source for this set is a human donor in good health (CMV status not recorded). Some clones in this sample may be carry-over from other donors' samples.

The chain combines TRBV7-9 with TRBJ2-2, with 9 bases that match TRBD2. From germline, CDR1 is SEHNR and CDR2 FQNEAQ (reference sequence). The CDR3 runs to 17 residues. With V trimmed by 1 base and J by 5 bases, 8 bases remained unmatched. CDR3 in DNA: TGTGCCAGCAGCTTAGACGGCGGGAGGGTCACGACCGGGGAGCTGTTTTTT. Its translation: CASSLDGGRVTTGELFF. Full variable domain (remainder filled in from reference TRBV7-9 and TRBJ2-2): DTGVSQNPRHKITKRGQNVTFRCDPISEHNRLYWYRQTLGQGPEFLTYFQNEAQLEKSRLLSDRFSAERPKGSFSTLEIQRTEQGDSAMYLCASSLDGGRVTTGELFFGEGSRLTVL.

The chain links TRBV9 to TRBJ2-2, with D perhaps TRBD1 or TRBD2 (5 bases each). There are 16 residues in the CDR3. Per germline, CDR1 SGDLS and CDR2 YYNGEE. V dropped 0 bases and J dropped 0 bases, with 9 bases sitting between them. This CDR3 reads CASSVDGAANTGELFF. The CDR3 DNA is TGTGCCAGCAGCGTAGACGGGGCCGCGAACACCGGGGAGCTGTTTTTT.

The rearrangement joins TRBV27 to TRBJ1-6, with D possibly matching TRBD1 (5 bases). Trimming stripped 5 bases from V and 6 bases from J, with 14 bases between. Germline V gene lookup returns CDR1 MNHEY and CDR2 SMNVEV (reference sequence). The CDR3 has 15 residues. CDR3: CASSPRDGPNSPLHF. CDR3 coding DNA: TGTGCCAGCAGTCCGCGGGACGGTCCTAATTCACCCCTCCACTTT.

This clonotype has just a few counts. The chain employs TRBV6-1 and TRBJ2-1; TRBD2 matches at 8 bases. Germline lookup yields CDR1 MNHNS and CDR2 SASEGT. The CDR3 has 14 residues. V trimming: 5 bases; J trimming: 10 bases; junction bases outside the gene matches: 10. CDR3 loop: CASSYASREGEQFF. The CDR3 nucleotides read TGTGCCAGCAGTTACGCATCCCGGGAGGGGGAGCAGTTCTTC.

This rearrangement joins TRBV20-1 to TRBJ1-6, with D perhaps matching TRBD1 (5 bases). The CDR3 extends over 13 amino acids. CDR1 and CDR2 from the germline V gene are DFQATT and SNEGSKA (reference sequence). The germline V and J ends were trimmed by 5 bases and 7 bases, with 12 bases remaining between them. CDR3 in DNA: TGCAGTGCTCCCGGAAGGGGAAATTCACCCCTCCACTTT. As protein: CSAPGRGNSPLHF.

This sequence joins TRBV28 and TRBJ2-3; TRBD2 aligns across 12 bases. The CDR3 loop spans 16 amino acids. Germline assignment: CDR1 MDHEN and CDR2 SYDVKM. The trim removed 6 bases at V and 0 bases at J, leaving 4 bases unmatched. The CDR3 here is CASSSSGRDSTDTQYF. CDR3 nucleotides: TGTGCCAGCAGCTCTAGCGGGAGGGATAGCACAGATACGCAGTATTTT.

The chain uses TRBV27 and TRBJ1-6; weak D call: TRBD1 (5 bases). The CDR3 runs 18 residues. Germline loops: CDR1 MNHEY, CDR2 SMNVEV (reference sequence). Trimming left V 1 base short and J 7 bases short, with 20 bases between. The CDR3 DNA reads as TGTGCCAGCAGTTTATATGCCCCCGCCGGGACCGTAAATTCACCCCTCCACTTT. It is translated as CASSLYAPAGTVNSPLHF.

The chain joins TRBV28 to TRBJ2-7; either TRBD1 or TRBD2 may supply D (5 bases each). Germline CDR1 MDHEN, CDR2 SYDVKM. There are 14 residues in the CDR3. Trimming stripped 1 base from V and 7 bases from J, with 14 bases between. The CDR3 nucleotides are TGTGCCAGCAGTTTATATAACAGGAGGTGGGAGCAGTACTTC. As protein: CASSLYNRRWEQYF.

This clonotype has a handful of counts. The CDR3 sequence is CASSPSGINYNEQFF. CDR3 DNA sequence: TGTGCCAGCAGCCCGAGCGGGATTAACTACAATGAGCAGTTCTTC. V is TRBV12-3 or TRBV12-4 and J is TRBJ2-1, with 7 bases matching TRBD2. The CDR3 runs to 15 residues. The ends lost 6 bases at V and 3 bases at J; junction bases unmatched: 8.

The DNA of the CDR3 is TGTGCCAGCAGTGGGACAGGGGCCGTTGAGCAGTTCTTC. Residues: CASSGTGAVEQFF. The chain uses TRBV6-2 or TRBV6-3 and TRBJ2-1; 10 bases are shared with TRBD1. This CDR3 comprises 13 residues. J lost 9 bases, V lost 5 bases, and 4 bases had no gene match. CDR1 MNHEY and CDR2 SVGEGT come from the germline V gene.

This clonotype has ten or more counts. CDR3 nucleotide sequence: TGTGCCAGCAGTTCCATAAGCGGGAGAGAGACCCAGTACTTC. It translates to CASSSISGRETQYF. The chain recombines TRBV6-6 with TRBJ2-5; 8 nucleotides agree with TRBD2. The germline CDR1 and CDR2 sequences are MNHNY and SVGAGI (reference sequence). V shed 4 bases, J shed 4 bases, and the junction held 5 bases outside the gene matches. This CDR3 comprises 14 residues.

The V call is TRBV12-3 or TRBV12-4, the J call TRBJ2-7, with 7 bases identical to TRBD1. The J segment lost 3 bases and the V segment lost 6 bases, leaving 8 bases of the junction unmatched. The length of the CDR3 is 14 residues. The CDR3 nucleotides read TGTGCCAGCAGAGCCGGGACAGAGATCTACGAGCAGTACTTC. It specifies CASRAGTEIYEQYF.

The rearrangement uses TRBV29-1 and TRBJ2-2, with a possible D match to TRBD1 (6 bases). The germline V gene encodes CDR1 SQVTM and CDR2 ANQGSEA. Trimming shortened V by 7 bases and J by 0 bases, and 12 bases separated the two germline ends. The CDR3 extends over 14 amino acids. CDR3: CSGAGTTNTGELFF. The DNA of the CDR3 is TGCAGCGGAGCCGGGACAACGAACACCGGGGAGCTGTTTTTT.

This clonotype showed up just a few times. The V gene is TRBV6-5, the J gene TRBJ2-2; D not resolved. Between the trimmed V and J ends, which lost 1 base and 2 bases, there was a span of 5 bases. Germline V gene sequence: CDR1 MNHEY, CDR2 SVGAGI. The CDR3 runs to 14 residues. CDR3 sequence: CASSYFDNTGELFF. CDR3 coding DNA: TGTGCCAGCAGTTACTTCGATAACACCGGGGAGCTGTTTTTT.

This clonotype showed up just a few times. The chain has TRBV7-8 and TRBJ2-1, with TRBD1 matching over 8 bases. Germline CDR1 reads SGHVS; CDR2 reads FQNEAQ. CDR3 length equals 16 residues. V shed 5 bases and J 5 bases; nucleotides not matched to a gene: 11. The CDR3 sequence: CASSGRTGPTNNEQFF. The CDR3 DNA follows: TGTGCCAGCAGCGGACGGACAGGGCCGACGAACAATGAGCAGTTCTTC.

This clonotype has only a few counts. The rearrangement links TRBV7-9 to TRBJ2-3; TRBD1 is a possible D gene (5 bases). With 6 bases removed from V and 3 bases from J, the gap between germline ends came to 16 bases. Germline V gives CDR1 SEHNR, CDR2 FQNEAQ (reference sequence). This CDR3 is 15 amino acids long. CDR3 loop: CASSPSQGVTDTQYF. CDR3 bases: TGTGCCAGCAGTCCAAGCCAAGGGGTGACAGATACGCAGTATTTT.

This clonotype has a handful of counts. The genes are TRBV12-3 or TRBV12-4 and TRBJ2-5; 8 nucleotides agree with TRBD1. V dropped 4 bases and J dropped 5; count of bases not matched to a gene: 9. The CDR3 is 15 amino acids. The CDR3 loop reads CASSCIGQGFETQYF. In DNA, the CDR3 is TGTGCCAGCAGTTGCATAGGACAGGGTTTTGAGACCCAGTACTTC.

The chain joins TRBV24-1 to TRBJ2-1; TRBD2 aligns across 7 bases. The CDR3 extends over 17 amino acids. V lost 2 bases and J lost 3; bases outside the gene matches: 9. CDR1 KGHDR and CDR2 SFDVKD come from the germline V gene. CDR3 in DNA: TGTGCCACCAGTGATTCCCCCGGCGGGAGAGTCTACAATGAGCAGTTCTTC. It encodes CATSDSPGGRVYNEQFF.

The gene calls are TRBV6-5 and TRBJ1-1; D not resolved. Trimming took 5 bases from V and 6 from J, leaving 10 bases between them. Germline CDR1 and CDR2: MNHEY and SVGAGI. The CDR3 has 12 amino acids. CDR3 loop: CASSRGVSEAFF. For the CDR3, the DNA is TGTGCCAGCAGTCGCGGGGTATCTGAAGCTTTCTTT.

The genes are TRBV7-8 and TRBJ1-2, with a possible D match to TRBD1 (6 bases). The CDR3 length is 17 residues. V lost 1 base, J lost 4 bases, and 19 bases lay in between. Germline-derived CDR1 and CDR2 are SGHVS and FQNEAQ. CDR3 in amino acids: CASSLGWLRGRGYGYTF. Written as DNA, the CDR3 is TGTGCCAGCAGCTTAGGGTGGTTAAGGGGCAGGGGCTATGGCTACACCTTC.

CDR3 residues: CATSTQDRGLREQYF. CDR3 nucleotide sequence: TGTGCCACCAGCACACAGGACAGGGGCTTGAGGGAGCAGTACTTC. V is TRBV15 and J is TRBJ2-7, with 9 positions matching TRBD1. The CDR3 is made up of 15 amino acids. V dropped 4 bases and J dropped 7; count of bases not matched to a gene: 11. The germline gives CDR1 LNHNV, CDR2 YYDKDF (reference sequence).

This chain uses TRBV2 with TRBJ2-3, with D maybe TRBD2 (6 bases). In germline, CDR1 is SNHLY, CDR2 FYNNEI. The CDR3 totals 14 residues. V was cut by 7 bases and J by 6 bases, with 17 bases left in between. The CDR3 loop reads CASNVGGVADTQYF. CDR3 DNA sequence: TGTGCCAGCAACGTGGGGGGAGTCGCGGATACGCAGTATTTT. Full variable domain (rest looked up from reference TRBV2 and TRBJ2-3): EPEVTQTPSHQVTQMGQEVILRCVPISNHLYFYWYRQILGQKVEFLVSFYNNEISEKSEIFDDQFSVERPDGSNFTLKIRSTKLEDSAMYFCASNVGGVADTQYFGPGTRLTVL.

The chain has TRBV7-6 and TRBJ2-1, with a tentative D call TRBD1 (6 bases). This CDR3 region has 13 residues. Between the trimmed V and J ends, which lost 5 bases and 7 bases, there was a span of 12 bases. Germline CDR1 is SGHVS and CDR2 is FNYEAQ. As DNA, the CDR3 is TGTGCCAGCAGCCAAATGGGGACAAATGAGCAGTTCTTC. The encoded protein is CASSQMGTNEQFF. Full variable domain (outside the CDR3, taken from reference TRBV7-6 and TRBJ2-1): GAGVSQSPRYKVTKRGQDVALRCDPISGHVSLYWYRQALGQGPEFLTYFNYEAQQDKSGLPNDRFSAERPEGSISTLTIQRTEQRDSAMYRCASSQMGTNEQFFGPGTRLTVL.